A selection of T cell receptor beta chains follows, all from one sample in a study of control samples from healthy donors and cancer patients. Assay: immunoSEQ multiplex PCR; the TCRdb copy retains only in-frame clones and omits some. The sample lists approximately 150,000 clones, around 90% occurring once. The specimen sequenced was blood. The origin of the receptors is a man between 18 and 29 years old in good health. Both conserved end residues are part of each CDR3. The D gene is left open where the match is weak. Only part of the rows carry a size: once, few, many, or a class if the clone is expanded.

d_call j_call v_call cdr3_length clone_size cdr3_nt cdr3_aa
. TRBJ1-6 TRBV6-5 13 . TGTGCCAGCAGTTACAAAAGGAATTCACCCCTCCACTTT CASSYKRNSPLHF
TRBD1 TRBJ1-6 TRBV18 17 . TGTGCCAGCTCCCCCCTACCCCCCACAGGGACAGATTCACCCCTCCACTTT CASSPLPPTGTDSPLHF
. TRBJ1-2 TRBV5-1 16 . TGCGCCAGCAGCGACTCATATCCGGGGGCAGGCTATGGCTACACCTTC CASSDSYPGAGYGYTF
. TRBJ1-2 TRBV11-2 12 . TGTGCCAGCAGCCTCCTCGGTGTTGGCTACACCTTC CASSLLGVGYTF
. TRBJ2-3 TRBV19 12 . TGTGCCAGTAGTCTGGGGACAGATACGCAGTATTTT CASSLGTDTQYF
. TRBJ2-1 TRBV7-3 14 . TGTGCCAGCAGCCTAGGGGTCCTCCAAGGTGAGCAGTTCTTC CASSLGVLQGEQFF
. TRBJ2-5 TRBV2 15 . TGTGCCAGCAGCTCATATGGCACTAGTAAAGAGACCCAGTACTTC CASSSYGTSKETQYF
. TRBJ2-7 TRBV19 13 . TGTGCCAGTAGTCAGGCGGCCTACTACGAGCAGTACTTC CASSQAAYYEQYF
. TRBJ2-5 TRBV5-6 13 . TGTGCCAGCAGCTTGGGAGGGGGTGAGACCCAGTACTTC CASSLGGGETQYF
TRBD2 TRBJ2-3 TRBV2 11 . TGTGCCAGCTGCTGGACTAGTACGCAGTATTTT CASCWTSTQYF
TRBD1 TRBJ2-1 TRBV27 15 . TGTGCCAGCAGAGATGGGACAGGGCGAAACAATGAGCAGTTCTTC CASRDGTGRNNEQFF
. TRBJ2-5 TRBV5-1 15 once TGCGCCAGCAGCTTGGGAGGGTCCATCCAAGAGACCCAGTACTTC CASSLGGSIQETQYF
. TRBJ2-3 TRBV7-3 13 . TGTGCCAGCAGCTTATGGGGGTCAGATACGCAGTATTTT CASSLWGSDTQYF
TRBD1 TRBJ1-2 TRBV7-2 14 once TGTGCCAGCAGCTCACAGGGGGCCTTGGATGGCTACACCTTC CASSSQGALDGYTF
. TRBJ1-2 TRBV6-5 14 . TGTGCCAGCTGGGTCCTGTCGGGGGGCGCGGGCTACACCTTC CASWVLSGGAGYTF
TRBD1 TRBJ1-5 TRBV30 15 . TGTGCCTGGAGTCCCCGGGACAGGGGTTACCAGCCCCAGCATTTT CAWSPRDRGYQPQHF
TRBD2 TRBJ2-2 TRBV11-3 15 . TGTGCCAGCAGCCCCGGGGGGGCAGGGACCGGGGAGCTGTTTTTT CASSPGGAGTGELFF
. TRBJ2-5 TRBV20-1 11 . TGCAGTGTTTTGACGGCCGAGACCCAGTACTTC CSVLTAETQYF
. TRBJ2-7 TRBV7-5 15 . TGTGTCAGAAGCTTAGGCGTAGCAACCCCCTACGAGCAGTACTTC CVRSLGVATPYEQYF
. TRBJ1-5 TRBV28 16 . TGTGCCAGCAGTTTAATGGCAGGTCCCCCTGGGAAGCCCCAGCATTTT CASSLMAGPPGKPQHF
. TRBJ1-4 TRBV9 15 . TGTGCCAGCAGCCCCTACCCGGAGGGAAGAGAAAAACTGTTTTTT CASSPYPEGREKLFF
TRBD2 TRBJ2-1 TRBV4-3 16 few TGCGCCAGCAGCCAAGATAGGGCTAGCGGGGGGGCCTGGCAGTTCTTC CASSQDRASGGAWQFF
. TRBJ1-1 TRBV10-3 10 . TGTGCCATCGGAGAGTCCGAAGCTTTCTTT CAIGESEAFF
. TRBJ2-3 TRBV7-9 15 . TGTGCCAGCAGCTTAGACGAGATACAGACAGATACGCAGTATTTT CASSLDEIQTDTQYF
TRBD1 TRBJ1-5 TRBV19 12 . TGTGCCAGCCGGGACAGGGATCAGCCCCAGCATTTT CASRDRDQPQHF
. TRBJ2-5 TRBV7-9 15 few TGTGCCAGCAGCTTAGGGGGGCAGGCTCAAGAGACCCAGTACTTC CASSLGGQAQETQYF
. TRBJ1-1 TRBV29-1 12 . TGCAGCGTTGAAGATGTAACCTCTGAAGCTTTCTTT CSVEDVTSEAFF
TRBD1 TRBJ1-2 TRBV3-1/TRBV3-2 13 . TGTGCCAGCAGCCAAGCGACAGGGTATGACTACACCTTC CASSQATGYDYTF
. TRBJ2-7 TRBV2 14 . TGTGCCAGCTCATCACTCAGGAACTCCTACGAGCAGTACTTC CASSSLRNSYEQYF
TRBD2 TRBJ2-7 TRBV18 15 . TGTGCCAGCTCAGTGGGGCTAGCGGAAACCTACGAGCAGTACTTC CASSVGLAETYEQYF
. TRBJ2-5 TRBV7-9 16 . TGTGCCAGCAGCTTAGGGGACAGGGTCCGGGAGGGGACCCAGTACTTC CASSLGDRVREGTQYF
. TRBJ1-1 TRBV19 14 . TGTGCCAGTAGTATATCAGTGATGAACACTGAAGCTTTCTTT CASSISVMNTEAFF
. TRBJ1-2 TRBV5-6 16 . TGTGCCAGCAGCTCGGAAACAGCCTGGAGTAACTATGGCTACACCTTC CASSSETAWSNYGYTF
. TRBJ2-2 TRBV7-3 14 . TGTGCCAGCCCTAAGGCTGGGGCTGCCGGGGAGCTGTTTTTT CASPKAGAAGELFF
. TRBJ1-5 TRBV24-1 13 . TGTGCCACCAGTTTAACAGGCACACAGCCCCAGCATTTT CATSLTGTQPQHF
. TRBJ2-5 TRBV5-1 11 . TGCGCCAGCAGCTTCCAAGAGACCCAGTACTTC CASSFQETQYF
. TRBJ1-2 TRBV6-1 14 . TGTGCCAGCAGTGAAGCCACAGGGAAAGCGGGCTACACCTTC CASSEATGKAGYTF
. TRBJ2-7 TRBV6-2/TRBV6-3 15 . TGTGCCAGCAGTTACTCGAGTTCGAACAACTACGAGCAGTACTTC CASSYSSSNNYEQYF
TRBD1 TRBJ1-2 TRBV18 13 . TGTGCCAGCTCACCCGCGACAGGGTATGGCTACACCTTC CASSPATGYGYTF
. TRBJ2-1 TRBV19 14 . TGTGCCAGTAGTATAATTTCCAGGGTCAATGAGCAGTTCTTC CASSIISRVNEQFF
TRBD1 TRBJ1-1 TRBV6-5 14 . TGTGCCAGCAGTTATGGGACAGGGGTACCTGAAGCTTTCTTT CASSYGTGVPEAFF
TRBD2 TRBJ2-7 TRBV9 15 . TGTGCCAGCAGCGCCCGGAGCGGGGGGGTGTACGAGCAGTACTTC CASSARSGGVYEQYF
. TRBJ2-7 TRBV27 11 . TGTGCCAGTTCCACCAGGGACACCGAGTACTTC CASSTRDTEYF
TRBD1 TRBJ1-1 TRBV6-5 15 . TGTGCCAGCAGCCGGACAGGGGGCGCGAGGACTGAAGCTTTCTTT CASSRTGGARTEAFF
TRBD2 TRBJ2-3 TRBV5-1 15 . TGCGCCAGCAGCGGGCGAGCGGGGGAGACAGATACGCAGTATTTT CASSGRAGETDTQYF
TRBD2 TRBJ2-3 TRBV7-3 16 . TGTGCCAGCAGCTCCGGACTAGCGGGGGCCACAGATACGCAGTATTTT CASSSGLAGATDTQYF
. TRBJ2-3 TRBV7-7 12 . TGTGCCAGCAGACAAGACCAAGATACGCAGTATTTT CASRQDQDTQYF
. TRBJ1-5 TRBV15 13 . TGTGCCACCAGTTCGGCTAGCAATCAGCCCCAGCATTTT CATSSASNQPQHF
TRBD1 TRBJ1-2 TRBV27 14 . TGTGCCAGCAGTTTAGGACAGGGGGCCTTCGGCTACACCTTC CASSLGQGAFGYTF
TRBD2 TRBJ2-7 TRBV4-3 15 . TGCGCCAGCAGCCAGGAAGCGGGGGGGCGTTACGAGCAGTACTTC CASSQEAGGRYEQYF
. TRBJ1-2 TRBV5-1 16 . TGCGCCAGCAGCTTGGCCAGTGGCCAAGGGGACTATGGCTACACCTTC CASSLASGQGDYGYTF